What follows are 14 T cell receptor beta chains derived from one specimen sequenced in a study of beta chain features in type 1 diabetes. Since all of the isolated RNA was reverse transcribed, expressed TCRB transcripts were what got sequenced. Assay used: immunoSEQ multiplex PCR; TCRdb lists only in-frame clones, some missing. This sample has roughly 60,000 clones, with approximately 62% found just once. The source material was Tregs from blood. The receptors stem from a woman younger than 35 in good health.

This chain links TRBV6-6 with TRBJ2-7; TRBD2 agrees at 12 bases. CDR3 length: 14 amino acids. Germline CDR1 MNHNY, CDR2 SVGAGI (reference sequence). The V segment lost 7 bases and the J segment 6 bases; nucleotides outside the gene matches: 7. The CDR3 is CASMTSGRRGEQYF. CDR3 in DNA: TGTGCCAGCATGACTAGCGGGAGACGGGGCGAGCAGTACTTC.

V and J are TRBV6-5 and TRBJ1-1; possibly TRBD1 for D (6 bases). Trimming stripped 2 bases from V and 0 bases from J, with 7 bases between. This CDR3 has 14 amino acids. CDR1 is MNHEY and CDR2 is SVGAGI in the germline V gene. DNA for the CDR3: TGTGCCAGCAGTTACGGACAGCTGAACACTGAAGCTTTCTTT. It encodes CASSYGQLNTEAFF.

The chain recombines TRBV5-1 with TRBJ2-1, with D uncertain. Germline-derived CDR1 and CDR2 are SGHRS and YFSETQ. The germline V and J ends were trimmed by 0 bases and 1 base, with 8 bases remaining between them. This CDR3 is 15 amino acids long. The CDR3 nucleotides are TGCGCCAGCAGCTTGGGGCCCGATTCCTACAATGAGCAGTTCTTC. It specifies CASSLGPDSYNEQFF.

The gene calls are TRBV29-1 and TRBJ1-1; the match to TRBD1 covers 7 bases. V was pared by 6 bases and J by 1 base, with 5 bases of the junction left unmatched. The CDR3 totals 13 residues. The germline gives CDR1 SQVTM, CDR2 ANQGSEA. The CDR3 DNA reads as TGCAGCGTGACAGGGCGGGGGAACACTGAAGCTTTCTTT. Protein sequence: CSVTGRGNTEAFF.

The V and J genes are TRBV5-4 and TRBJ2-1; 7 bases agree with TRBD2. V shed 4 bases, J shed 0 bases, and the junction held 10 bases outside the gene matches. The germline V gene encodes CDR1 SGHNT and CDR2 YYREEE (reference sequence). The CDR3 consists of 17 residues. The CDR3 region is CASSRRASGNSYNEQFF. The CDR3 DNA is TGTGCCAGCAGCCGCCGAGCCAGCGGGAACTCCTACAATGAGCAGTTCTTC.

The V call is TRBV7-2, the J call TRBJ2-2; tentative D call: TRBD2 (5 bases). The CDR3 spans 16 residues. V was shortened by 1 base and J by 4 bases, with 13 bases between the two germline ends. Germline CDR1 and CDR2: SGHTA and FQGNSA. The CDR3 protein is CASSLGGLAITGELFF. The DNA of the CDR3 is TGTGCCAGCAGCTTAGGCGGTCTAGCAATCACCGGGGAGCTGTTTTTT.

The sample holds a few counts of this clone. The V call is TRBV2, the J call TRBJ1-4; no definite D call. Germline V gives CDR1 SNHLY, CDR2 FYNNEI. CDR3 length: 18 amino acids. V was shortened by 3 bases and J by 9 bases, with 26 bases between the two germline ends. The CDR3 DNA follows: TGTGCCAGCAGTGATTTTTACGGGTTTGGGTCTGGCTCTCAAAAACTGTTTTTT. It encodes CASSDFYGFGSGSQKLFF. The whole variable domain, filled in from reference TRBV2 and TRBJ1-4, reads EPEVTQTPSHQVTQMGQEVILRCVPISNHLYFYWYRQILGQKVEFLVSFYNNEISEKSEIFDDQFSVERPDGSNFTLKIRSTKLEDSAMYFCASSDFYGFGSGSQKLFFGSGTQLSVL.

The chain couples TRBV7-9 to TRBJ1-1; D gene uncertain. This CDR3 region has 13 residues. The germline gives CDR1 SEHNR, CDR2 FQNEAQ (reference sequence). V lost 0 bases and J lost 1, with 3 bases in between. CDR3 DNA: TGTGCCAGCAGCTTAGCCGGGAACACTGAAGCTTTCTTT. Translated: CASSLAGNTEAFF.

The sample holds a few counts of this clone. CDR3 nucleotides: TGTGCCAGCAGCTCAGGGGAAAAGAAGTATTTT. Protein sequence: CASSSGEKKYF. The chain recombines TRBV7-2 with TRBJ2-3; a weak D match, TRBD1 (6 bases). Trimming cost V 4 bases and J 13 bases, with 12 bases left between them. Per germline, CDR1 SGHTA and CDR2 FQGNSA. The CDR3 loop spans 11 amino acids.

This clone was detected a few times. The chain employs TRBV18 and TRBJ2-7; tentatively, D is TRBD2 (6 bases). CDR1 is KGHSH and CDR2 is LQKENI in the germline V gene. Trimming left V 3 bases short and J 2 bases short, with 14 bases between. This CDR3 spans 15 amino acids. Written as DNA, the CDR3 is TGTGCCAGCTCACCGCCCCGGGACTTCCCCTACGAGCAGTACTTC. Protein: CASSPPRDFPYEQYF.

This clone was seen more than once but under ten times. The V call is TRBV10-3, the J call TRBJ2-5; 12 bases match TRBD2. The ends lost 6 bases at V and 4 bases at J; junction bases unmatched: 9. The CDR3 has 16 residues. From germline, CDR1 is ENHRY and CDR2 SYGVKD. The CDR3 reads CAISEGLAGDRETQYF. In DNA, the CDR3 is TGTGCCATCAGCGAGGGACTAGCGGGCGATAGAGAGACCCAGTACTTC.

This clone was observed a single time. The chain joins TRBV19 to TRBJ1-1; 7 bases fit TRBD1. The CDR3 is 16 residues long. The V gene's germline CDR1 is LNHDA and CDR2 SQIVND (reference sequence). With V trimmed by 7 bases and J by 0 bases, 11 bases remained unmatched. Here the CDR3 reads CASKKRTGGMNTEAFF. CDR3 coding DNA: TGTGCCAGTAAAAAAAGGACAGGAGGGATGAACACTGAAGCTTTCTTT.

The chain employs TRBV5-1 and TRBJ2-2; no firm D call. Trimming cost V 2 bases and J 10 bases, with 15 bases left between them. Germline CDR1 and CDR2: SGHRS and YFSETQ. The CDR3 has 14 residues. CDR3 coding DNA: TGCGCCAGCAGCTTACTTATAGAAAAGCCGGAGCTGTTTTTT. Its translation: CASSLLIEKPELFF.

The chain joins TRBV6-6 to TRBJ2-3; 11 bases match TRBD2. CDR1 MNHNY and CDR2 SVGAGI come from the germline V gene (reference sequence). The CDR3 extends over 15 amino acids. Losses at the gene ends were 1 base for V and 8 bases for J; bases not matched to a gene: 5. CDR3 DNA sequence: TGTGCCAGCAGTTACTTTAGCGGGAGGGCCGGTACGCAGTATTTT. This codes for CASSYFSGRAGTQYF.